This TCR beta chain was sequenced for a study of CD8+ T cells in alopecia areata. Following RNA extraction, reverse transcription yielded cDNA that acted as the sequencing template. The method was immunoSEQ multiplex PCR; TCRdb's version includes in-frame clones alone and lacks a portion of them. The sample holds about 42,000 clones; roughly 65% are singletons and the top ten take 20% to 25%. Treatment specified: oral pan-JAK inhibitor, 5-10 mg twice daily. This clone appeared once. Germline CDR1 reads MGHDK; CDR2 reads SYGVNS. V lost 10 bases, J lost 6 bases, and 12 bases lay in between. This CDR3 has 11 amino acids.

This rearrangement joins TRBV25-1 to TRBJ1-2; possible D gene TRBD1, 6 bases. The starting material was CD8+ T cells sorted from blood, obtained at week 4, from a patient treated with tofacitinib. The clonotype was recovered from a human donor with alopecia areata. The CDR3: CAIWGHDGYTF. The CDR3 DNA is TGTGCCATCTGGGGGCATGATGGCTACACCTTC.